This TCR beta chain is from a study of blood T cells in healthy people across ages (dated by TCRdb to the mid-2010s). At the level of the whole study: In model experiments, roughly one uniquely barcoded TCR beta cDNA molecule per two T cells was captured by template switching. Using deep sequencing normalized with unique cDNA molecular identifiers, the study measured how TCR beta repertoire diversity changes with age. Donors were grouped into four age groups: young (average roughly 15 years), middle-aged (roughly 40), aged (around 60) and long-lived (approximately 82). Donors of different ages were randomly distributed across sequencing lanes to avoid experimental bias. The study analyzed two additional independent replicas of 1 million unique cDNA reads from the same blood draw for two donors, one aged 18 to 30 and one aged 80 or older.

The 40 or so donors, aged about 6 to 100 years, were systemically healthy Caucasian individuals from Russia. Around 10 milliliters of peripheral blood were drawn from each donor into EDTA-treated Vacutainer tubes. Ficoll-Paque density-gradient centrifugation was used to isolate PBMCs, with at least 7 million per sample. Total RNA was extracted from PBMCs with Trizol reagent, with at least 6 micrograms obtained per sample. For every donor, flow cytometry on a PBMC aliquot measured the percentage of naive CD45RAhigh/CD27high T cells. Reading the germline V gene gives CDR1 SGHTA and CDR2 FQGNSA. At the junction V is shortened by 1 base and J by 1 base; bases outside the gene matches: 10. From the cysteine up to the phenylalanine, the CDR3 has a length of 18 residues. Here the CDR3 DNA is all that survives: 54 bases in frame from base 1. Broad study findings and their caveats: Estimates of total diversity based on one million sequenced T cells were regarded as lower bounds and as underestimates. Compared with the aged group, the long-lived group had more naive CD4+ T cells, fewer expanded clones and increased TCR diversity, suggesting age selection. Bulk unsorted PBMC profiling prevented conclusive comparison of naive and antigen-experienced compartments. The percentage of naive T cells measured by flow cytometry correlated strongly with observed TCR beta diversity. Because the CMV infection status of the donors was unknown, age-related changes in expanded clonotypes may potentially have been confounded. Observed TCR beta diversity per million T cells fell roughly linearly with age, and a significant reduction was already apparent by age around 36.

Library generation was performed with 5' RACE. Instrument on record: Illumina HiSeq 2500. A second roughly 7 to 12 cycle PCR used a sample-barcoded 5' primer and a J-beta primer mix. Each TCR beta cDNA molecule received a unique molecular identifier from a template-switch 5' adaptor carrying 12 random nucleotides. Each sample yielded at least 2.5 million CDR3-containing paired-end reads. All of the RNA was converted into first-strand cDNA using the Mint cDNA synthesis kit, with a TRBC-specific oligonucleotide serving as the primer. All cDNA was treated with uracil-DNA glycosylase and then went through a first 18-cycle PCR with the universal primers M1SS and BC2_uni_R. The authors' analysis ran thus. Each sample was normalized by randomly selecting 1 million high-quality reads, each carrying a distinct molecular identifier. Instead of being binned into consensus sequences, reads with shared molecular identifiers were discarded. MiTCR, run with a Q25 quality threshold and the strictest error-elimination algorithm, handled CDR3 identification, clonotype clustering and error correction. A nonparametric unseen species model using Euler transformation provided a lower-bound estimate of total TCR beta diversity. TCRdb ran its own pipeline on the public reads, namely fastp trimming at Q25 and MiXCR clone calling, and kept in-frame beta chains. Each entry is one CDR3 protein sequence, shown with its most common DNA and genes. What appears here as the V and J calls and clone size reflects TCRdb's work, not the paper's. The sample has around 650,000 distinct CDR3 sequences on record, 40% to 45% of them singletons. The top ten hold approximately 31% of the sample.

A few counts support this clonotype. There is no known antigen for this receptor. Base-call qualities are not available, and no considerably larger clone is one nucleotide away. The clonotype comes from a man older than 75 in good health. The sample consisted of blood. The receptor chain draws on TRBV7-2 and TRBJ2-1; TRBD2 fits 7 bases in the junction. The bases are TGTGCCAGCAGCTTAGGGAAAGTTGCGGGAGCTTCCTACAATGAGCAGTTCTTC. The encoded protein is CASSLGKVAGASYNEQFF.